This entry lists 5 T cell receptor beta chains sequenced from one sample in a study of yellow fever vaccine responses in identical twins. TCRdb re-analysed the RT-PCR reads in MiXCR, keeping a single row per CDR3 protein. The top ten hold about 6% of the sample, which has around 1,700 distinct CDR3 sequences, over 75% seen once. The starting material was T cells from blood (PBMCs), unsorted or a sorted subset (not recorded which), obtained before or after yellow fever vaccination (not recorded which). These TCRs come from a woman aged 18-29 years who received the yellow fever vaccine.

The J gene is TRBJ2-7, the V gene TRBV20-1; TRBD1 aligns across 7 bases. Germline V gene data show CDR1 as DFQATT and CDR2 as SNEGSKA (reference sequence). J gave up 4 bases and V 4 bases, and 4 bases lay outside the gene matches. This CDR3 region has 12 residues. This CDR3 reads CSAMDRKYEQYF. CDR3 in DNA: TGCAGTGCTATGGACAGGAAATACGAGCAGTACTTC.

This chain uses TRBV4-1 with TRBJ2-7; 11 bases line up with TRBD2. Germline V lookup: CDR1 MGHRA, CDR2 YSYEKL. This CDR3 is built from 16 residues. With V trimmed by 4 bases and J by 2 bases, 7 bases remained unmatched. DNA for the CDR3: TGCGCCAGCAGCCTCCTTAGCGGGGGGGCAACCTACGAGCAGTACTTC. The encoded protein is CASSLLSGGATYEQYF.

The V gene is TRBV6-2 or TRBV6-3, the J gene TRBJ2-2, with 8 bases identical to TRBD1. The trim removed 5 bases at V and 3 bases at J, leaving 5 bases unmatched. Germline V gene lookup returns CDR1 MNHEY and CDR2 SVGEGT. The CDR3 totals 15 residues. The CDR3 loop reads CASSAGGAYTGELFF. The CDR3 DNA reads as TGTGCCAGCAGTGCAGGGGGCGCGTACACCGGGGAGCTGTTTTTT.

V is TRBV6-1 and J is TRBJ1-6; D is unresolved. V lost 7 bases and J lost 8, with 18 bases in between. The germline V gene has CDR1 MNHNS and CDR2 SASEGT. The CDR3 contains 15 residues. The CDR3 DNA follows: TGTGCCAGCACAGCAAGGTCCCCGTACGATTCACCCCTCCACTTT. This encodes CASTARSPYDSPLHF.

This chain connects TRBV10-1 to TRBJ2-5; the match to TRBD2 covers 9 bases. From germline, CDR1 is WNHNN and CDR2 SYGVQD (reference sequence). After removal of 9 bases from V and 5 bases from J, the junction contained 16 bases not matched to a gene. The CDR3 length is 16 residues. CDR3 in amino acids: CASSPLASGVEETQYF. In DNA form, the CDR3 reads TGCGCCAGTTCCCCCCTTGCTAGCGGGGTGGAGGAGACCCAGTACTTC.